This T cell receptor beta chain was found in a study of shared clonotypes between healthy human individuals. In germline, CDR1 is SNHLY, CDR2 FYNNEI. Trimming pared 9 bases from V and 0 bases from J, leaving 12 bases between. The CDR3 spans 14 residues. In its sample, this clone was seen a few times. The table came from immunoSEQ multiplex PCR; TCRdb's copy has only in-frame clones and leaves some out. The sample holds around 700,000 clones; around three quarters are singletons and the top ten take around 2%. The chain is built from TRBV2 and TRBJ1-5; D call uncertain. Sample: memory CD4+ T cells sorted from blood. Stated subset: CD45RA-negative fraction. The sequence was collected from a woman aged 25 to 45 in good health. The CDR3 nucleotides are TGTGCCAGGGGCGGGCAGAATAGCAATCAGCCCCAGCATTTT. Translating it yields CARGGQNSNQPQHF.